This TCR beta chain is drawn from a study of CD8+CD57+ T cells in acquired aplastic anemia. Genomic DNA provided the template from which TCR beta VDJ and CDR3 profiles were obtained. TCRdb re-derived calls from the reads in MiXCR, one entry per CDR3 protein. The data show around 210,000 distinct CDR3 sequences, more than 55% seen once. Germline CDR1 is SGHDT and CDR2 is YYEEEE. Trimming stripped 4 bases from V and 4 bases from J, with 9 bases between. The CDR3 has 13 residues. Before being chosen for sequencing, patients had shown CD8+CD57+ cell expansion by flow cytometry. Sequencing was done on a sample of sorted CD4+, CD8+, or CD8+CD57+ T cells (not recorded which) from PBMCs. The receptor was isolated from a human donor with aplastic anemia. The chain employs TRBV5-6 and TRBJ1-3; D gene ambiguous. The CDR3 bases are TGTGCCAGCAGCGCGCAAGCCGGAAACACCATATATTTT. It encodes CASSAQAGNTIYF.